The 16 T cell receptor beta chains presented below share a single source sample, sequenced in a study of T cell responses to AZD1222 COVID-19 vaccine. The repertoire was sequenced with immunoSEQ multiplex PCR; TCRdb's copy has only in-frame clones and lacks some. Of about 140,000 clones detected, just over 90% appear once; the ten largest clones hold approximately 9%. Sequencing used peripheral blood, obtained on day 0 of AZD1222 vaccination. These receptors came from an adult in good health.

Turning to this clone: It is unclear where the CDR3 begins or ends on the DNA, so no DNA is shown, and the CDR3 is as TCRdb lists it. The chain is built from TRBV11-2 and TRBJ1-1; TRBD1, the table's D call, lacks a check against the DNA. From germline, CDR1 is SGHAT and CDR2 FQNNGV. The CDR3 spans 14 residues, counting both ends. The CDR3 loop reads CASSLVGQGAPVLF.

J is TRBJ1-1 and V is TRBV7-9; the D is unclear. CDR1 and CDR2 from the germline V gene are SEHNR and FQNEAQ (reference sequence). The CDR3 runs to 13 residues. Trimming left V 1 base short and J 5 bases short, with 8 bases between. Here the CDR3 DNA reads TGTGCCAGCAGCTTAGTTGTGGAGACTGAAGCTTTCTTT. Its translation: CASSLVVETEAFF.

This chain links TRBV4-3 with TRBJ1-2; D is unresolved. The CDR3 is 16 amino acids. The germline CDR1 and CDR2 sequences are LGHNA and YSLEER. V gave up 0 bases and J gave up 4 bases, with 15 bases separating them. The CDR3 protein is CASSQDIPDRSYGYTF. CDR3 in DNA: TGCGCCAGCAGCCAAGATATCCCGGACCGATCCTATGGCTACACCTTC.

The genes are TRBV5-1 and TRBJ2-2; 8 bases agree with TRBD2. Per germline, CDR1 SGHRS and CDR2 YFSETQ. The J segment lost 5 bases and the V segment lost 4 bases, leaving 16 bases of the junction unmatched. The CDR3 sequence is 18 residues long. The CDR3 protein is CASSHFTALADPTGELFF. The CDR3 coding sequence is TGCGCCAGCAGCCATTTCACCGCACTAGCGGACCCGACCGGGGAGCTGTTTTTT. The variable domain in full, completed from reference TRBV5-1 and TRBJ2-2, reads KAGVTQTPRYLIKTRGQQVTLSCSPISGHRSVSWYQQTPGQGLQFLFEYFSETQRNKGNFPGRFSGRQFSNSRSEMNVSTLELGDSALYLCASSHFTALADPTGELFFGEGSRLTVL.

The chain uses TRBV5-1 and TRBJ1-1; D is possibly TRBD1 (5 bases). Trimming stripped 4 bases from V and 0 bases from J, with 19 bases between. CDR3 length equals 17 residues. Germline CDR1 reads SGHRS; CDR2 reads YFSETQ. CDR3 amino acids: CASSPGHGNSMNTEAFF. The CDR3 DNA follows: TGCGCCAGCAGCCCCGGACACGGTAATTCCATGAACACTGAAGCTTTCTTT.

The V and J genes are TRBV6-5 and TRBJ1-2; D may be TRBD1 (5 bases). The germline CDR1 and CDR2 sequences are MNHEY and SVGAGI. With 3 bases removed from V and 6 bases from J, the gap between germline ends came to 11 bases. The CDR3 is made up of 13 amino acids. In DNA form, the CDR3 reads TGTGCCAGCAGTTATTCTGGGACGGATGGCTACACCTTC. Its protein product is CASSYSGTDGYTF.

The V gene is TRBV4-1, the J gene TRBJ2-3, with D perhaps matching TRBD1 or TRBD2 (5 bases each). V gave up 4 bases and J gave up 2 bases, with 13 bases separating them. Looked up from germline, CDR1 is MGHRA and CDR2 is YSYEKL. CDR3 size: 15 residues. CDR3 residues: CASSPGPDFTDTQYF. CDR3 coding DNA: TGCGCCAGCAGCCCGGGGCCCGATTTCACAGATACGCAGTATTTT.

The genes are TRBV27 and TRBJ2-1; D might be TRBD1 (6 bases). The length of the CDR3 is 13 residues. V was clipped by 3 bases and J by 10 bases, with 13 bases between them. CDR1 and CDR2 (germline): MNHEY, SMNVEV (reference sequence). CDR3 loop: CASSFSGAREQFF. The CDR3 nucleotides are TGTGCCAGCAGTTTCTCAGGGGCGCGGGAGCAGTTCTTC.

This clone has just one count. The chain uses TRBV19 and TRBJ1-2; TRBD1 agrees at 7 bases. Germline-derived CDR1 and CDR2 are LNHDA and SQIVND (reference sequence). The V and J ends lost 1 base and 4 bases, in that order; junction bases with no gene match: 3. This CDR3 contains 14 residues. CDR3 DNA: TGTGCCAGTAGTATAGGACAGGGTCCCTATGGCTACACCTTC. Encoded protein: CASSIGQGPYGYTF.

The CDR3: CASRRQPTQETQYF. CDR3 in DNA: TGTGCCAGCAGAAGACAGCCTACTCAAGAGACCCAGTACTTC. V gene TRBV6-5 combines with J gene TRBJ2-5, with a weak D call TRBD1 (5 bases). V lost 6 bases to trimming and J lost 2 bases, with 13 bases between them. Germline assignment: CDR1 MNHEY and CDR2 SVGAGI. The CDR3 runs to 14 residues.

This chain's CDR3 is CASSMVNAGKLFF. The CDR3 DNA is TGTGCCAGTAGTATGGTGAACGCCGGGAAACTGTTTTTT. The chain recombines TRBV19 with TRBJ1-4, with D unclear. In germline, CDR1 is LNHDA, CDR2 SQIVND (reference sequence). V was cut by 3 bases and J by 11 bases, with 13 bases left in between. CDR3 length equals 13 residues.

The chain joins TRBV7-2 to TRBJ1-5; no reliable D call. V gave up 5 bases and J gave up 6 bases, with 17 bases separating them. The CDR3 covers 15 residues. Germline V gene sequence: CDR1 SGHTA, CDR2 FQGNSA. DNA for the CDR3: TGTGCCAGCAGCCTGACCTTTCAGGCTGCTCAGCCCCAGCATTTT. Its protein is CASSLTFQAAQPQHF.

For the CDR3, the DNA is TGTGCCAGCAGTTATCGAAGTGGGGGGGGATCACAGTATTTT. Protein product: CASSYRSGGGSQYF. The chain joins TRBV6-5 to TRBJ2-3; 7 bases match TRBD2. V lost 3 bases and J lost 12; bases outside the gene matches: 12. The CDR3 runs to 14 residues. The germline V gene has CDR1 MNHEY and CDR2 SVGAGI.

CDR3 region: CASSIRGEQFF. The CDR3 coding sequence is TGTGCCAGCAGTATAAGGGGCGAGCAGTTCTTC. The chain combines TRBV6-2 or TRBV6-3 with TRBJ2-1; TRBD1 is a possible D gene (5 bases). Trimming removed 5 bases at V and 10 bases at J, with 9 bases between. This CDR3 comprises 11 residues. The germline V gene encodes CDR1 MNHEY and CDR2 SVGEGT.

This chain links TRBV7-8 with TRBJ1-4; D call uncertain. Germline V gene lookup returns CDR1 SGHVS and CDR2 FQNEAQ. The CDR3 contains 15 residues. With 0 bases removed from V and 4 bases from J, the gap between germline ends came to 9 bases. CDR3 DNA: TGTGCCAGCAGCTTAGCGAGGTTCCTTAATGAAAAACTGTTTTTT. Residues: CASSLARFLNEKLFF.

The rearrangement uses TRBV6-5 and TRBJ1-4; a weak D match, TRBD1 (6 bases). Germline V gene lookup returns CDR1 MNHEY and CDR2 SVGAGI. The CDR3 sequence is 14 residues long. V was shortened by 7 bases and J by 6 bases, with 15 bases between the two germline ends. For the CDR3, the DNA is TGTGCCAGCACCTCCAGGGGTCGATATGAAAAACTGTTTTTT. It yields the protein CASTSRGRYEKLFF.